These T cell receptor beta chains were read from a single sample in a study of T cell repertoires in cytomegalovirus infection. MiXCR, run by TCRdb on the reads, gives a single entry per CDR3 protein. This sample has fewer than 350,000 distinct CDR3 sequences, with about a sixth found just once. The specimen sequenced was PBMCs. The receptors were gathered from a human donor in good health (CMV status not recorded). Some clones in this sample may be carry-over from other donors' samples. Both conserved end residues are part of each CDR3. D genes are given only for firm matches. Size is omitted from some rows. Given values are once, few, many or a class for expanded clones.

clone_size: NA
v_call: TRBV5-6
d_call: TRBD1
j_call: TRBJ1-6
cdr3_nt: TGTGCCAGCAGCTTGGACAGGGGGTTTAATTCACCCCTCCACTTT
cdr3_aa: CASSLDRGFNSPLHF

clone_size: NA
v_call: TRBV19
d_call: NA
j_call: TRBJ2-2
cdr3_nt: TGTGCCGGTAGGGGCAGGGGAGGGACCGGGGAGCTGTTTTTT
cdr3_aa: CAGRGRGGTGELFF

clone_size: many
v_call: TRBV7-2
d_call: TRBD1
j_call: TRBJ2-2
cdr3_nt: TGTGCCAGCAGCCGATTCGGGACAGGGGTAACCGGGGAGCTGTTTTTT
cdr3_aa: CASSRFGTGVTGELFF

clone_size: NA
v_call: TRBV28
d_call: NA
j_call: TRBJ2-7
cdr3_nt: TGTGCCAGCAGCCCCACCCCGGGGTGGAGCTCCTACGAGCAGTACTTC
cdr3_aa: CASSPTPGWSSYEQYF

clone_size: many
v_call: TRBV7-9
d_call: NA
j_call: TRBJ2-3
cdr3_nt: TGTGCCAGCAGCTTCATTTTACCGGGACGTAAAATACCAGATACGCAGTATTTT
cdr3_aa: CASSFILPGRKIPDTQYF

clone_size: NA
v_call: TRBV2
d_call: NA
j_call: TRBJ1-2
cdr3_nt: TGTGCCAGCAGTGAAGGGACCAACTATGGCTACACCTTC
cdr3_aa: CASSEGTNYGYTF

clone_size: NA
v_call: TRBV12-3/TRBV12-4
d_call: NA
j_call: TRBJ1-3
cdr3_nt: TGTGCCAGCAGTCCAAACAGGGTCCCCATATATTTT
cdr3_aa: CASSPNRVPIYF

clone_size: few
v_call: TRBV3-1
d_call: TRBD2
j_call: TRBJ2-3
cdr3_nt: TGTGCCAGCAGCCGGACGCTACTAGCGGGCGCGGATACGCAGTATTTT
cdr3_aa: CASSRTLLAGADTQYF

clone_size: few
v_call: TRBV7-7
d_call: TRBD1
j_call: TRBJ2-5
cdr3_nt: TGTGCTAGCAGCTTCGGGACAGGGTTCCAAGAGACCCAGTACTTC
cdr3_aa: CASSFGTGFQETQYF

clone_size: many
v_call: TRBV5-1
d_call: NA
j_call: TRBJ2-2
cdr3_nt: TGCGCCAGCAGCTCCTCCGGGGAGCTGTTTTTT
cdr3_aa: CASSSSGELFF

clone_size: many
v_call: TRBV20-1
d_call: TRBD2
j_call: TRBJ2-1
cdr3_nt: TGCAGTGCTAGAGATTTGAGCGGGACTAGCGGGGTCCGTTCGGGCAATGAGCAGTTCTTC
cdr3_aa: CSARDLSGTSGVRSGNEQFF

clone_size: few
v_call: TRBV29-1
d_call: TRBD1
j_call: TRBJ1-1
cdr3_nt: TGCAGCGCACCTCTGGGGACAGGGTCGGGCACTGAAGCTTTCTTT
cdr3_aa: CSAPLGTGSGTEAFF

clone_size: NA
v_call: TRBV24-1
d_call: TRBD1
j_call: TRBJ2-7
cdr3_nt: TGTGCCACCAGTGACTCACCGGGACAGGGGCGACTTCGGGACGAGCAGTACTTC
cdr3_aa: CATSDSPGQGRLRDEQYF

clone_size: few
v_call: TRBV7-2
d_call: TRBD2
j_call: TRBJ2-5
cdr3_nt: TGTGCCAGCAGCTTCACTCGGGGGGGCTTGGTAGAGACCCAGTACTTC
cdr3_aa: CASSFTRGGLVETQYF

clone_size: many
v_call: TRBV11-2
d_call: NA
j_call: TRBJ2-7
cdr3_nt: TGTGCCAGCAGCTTAGAGTCCCACTGGTCGACCTACGAGCAGTACTTC
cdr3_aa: CASSLESHWSTYEQYF

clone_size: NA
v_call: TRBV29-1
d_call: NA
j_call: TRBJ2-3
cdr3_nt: TGCAGCGCGACCCCAGAAGGGGTGACAGATACGCAGTATTTT
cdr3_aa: CSATPEGVTDTQYF

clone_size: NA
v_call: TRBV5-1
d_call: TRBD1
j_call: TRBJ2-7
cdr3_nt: TGCGCCAGCAGCTCGGACAGGGGGCATGGCGAGCAGTACTTC
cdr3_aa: CASSSDRGHGEQYF

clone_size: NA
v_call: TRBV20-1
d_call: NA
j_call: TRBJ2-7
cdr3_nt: TGCAGTGCTCAATCCGGGACTGCAGGGGGATACGAGCAGTACTTC
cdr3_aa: CSAQSGTAGGYEQYF

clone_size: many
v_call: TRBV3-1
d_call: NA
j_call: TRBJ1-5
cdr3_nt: TGTGCCAGCAGCCGCCGGGGGGGCAATCAGCCCCAGCATTTT
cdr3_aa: CASSRRGGNQPQHF

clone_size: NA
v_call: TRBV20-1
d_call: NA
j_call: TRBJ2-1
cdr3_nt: TGCAGTGCTAGTATCCTCTCATCGCCGATCCGCGATGAGCAGTTCTTC
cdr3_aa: CSASILSSPIRDEQFF